This TCR beta chain originates from a study of cytomegalovirus exposure and HLA in healthy donors. Note on this clone: Its specificity is not known.

Study findings and constraints: Later work associated 17,000 or so TCR beta sequences with HLA alleles at 0.05 false discovery rate.

The PCR contained 60 Vbeta and 13 Jbeta primers. Original analysis: A follow-up analysis tallied around 80 million unique TCR beta chains, 8.5 million to 14 million shared. Sequenced by immunoSEQ multiplex PCR; TCRdb stores in-frame clones only, minus some. That table is the source of V, J and clone size, and D and trimming were worked out from the DNA. The table lists 150,000 to 200,000 clones, approximately 67% of them singletons. V gave up 7 bases and J gave up 0 bases; unmatched junction bases: 6. The length of the CDR3 is 13 residues. In germline, CDR1 is SQVTM, CDR2 ANQGSEA. The chain links TRBV29-1 to TRBJ2-7; 7 bases fit TRBD1. This receptor was taken from a man aged 40-49 years in good health and CMV-seronegative. The sample comprised PBMCs. The CDR3 reads CSAKGQYSYEQYF. The CDR3 nucleotides are TGCAGCGCCAAGGGACAGTACTCCTACGAGCAGTACTTC.